This TCR beta chain comes out of a study of T cells in Graves' hyperthyroidism and ophthalmopathy. Study summary: Staff took peripheral blood when the initial diagnosis was made, before any treatment began. Study-wide results and limits: Ophthalmopathy prediction by the model preceded onset by a median about 6 months.

This clonotype was seen ten or more times. The antigen remains undetermined. Uncontrolled infection, other autoimmune disease, pregnancy or lactation barred patients from enrollment. Isolation of PBMCs was performed on around 9.8 ml fresh peripheral blood. Amplified regions were TCR beta CDR3 sequences from RNA transcripts. HTBI primers were the set used in a first-round RT-PCR of the TCR CDR3. From the multiplex PCR reads, TCRdb called clonotypes with MiXCR, one entry per CDR3 protein. The table shows 500,000 to 550,000 distinct CDR3 sequences, with more than 20% occurring only once. The CDR3 length is 12 residues. V lost 8 bases, J lost 0 bases, and 8 bases lay in between. Germline CDR1 and CDR2: MDHEN and SYDVKM.

This receptor was taken from a man aged 18 to 29 with Graves' hyperthyroidism. Sequenced input: blood. V gene TRBV28 combines with J gene TRBJ2-7, with D unresolved. This CDR3 reads CASASSSYEQYF. The CDR3 DNA is TGTGCCAGCGCTTCGAGCTCCTACGAGCAGTACTTC.